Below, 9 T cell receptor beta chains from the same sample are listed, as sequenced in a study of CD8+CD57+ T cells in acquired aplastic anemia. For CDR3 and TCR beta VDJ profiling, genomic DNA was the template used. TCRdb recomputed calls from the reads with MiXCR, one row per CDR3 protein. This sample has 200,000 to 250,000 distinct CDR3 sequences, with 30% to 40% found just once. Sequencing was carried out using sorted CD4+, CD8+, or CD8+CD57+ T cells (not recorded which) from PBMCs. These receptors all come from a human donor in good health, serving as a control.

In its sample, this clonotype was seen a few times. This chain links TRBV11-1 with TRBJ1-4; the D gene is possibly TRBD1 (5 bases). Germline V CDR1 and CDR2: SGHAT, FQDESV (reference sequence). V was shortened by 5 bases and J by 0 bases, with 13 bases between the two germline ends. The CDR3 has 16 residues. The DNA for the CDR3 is TGTGCCAGCAGCGCCCGCCGACAGACAACTAATGAAAAACTGTTTTTT. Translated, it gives CASSARRQTTNEKLFF.

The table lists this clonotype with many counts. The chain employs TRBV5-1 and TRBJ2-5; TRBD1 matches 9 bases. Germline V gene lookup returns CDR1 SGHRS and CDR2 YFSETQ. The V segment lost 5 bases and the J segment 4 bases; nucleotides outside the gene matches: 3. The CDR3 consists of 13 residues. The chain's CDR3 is CASRWTGVETQYF. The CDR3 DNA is TGCGCCAGCAGATGGACAGGGGTAGAGACCCAGTACTTC.

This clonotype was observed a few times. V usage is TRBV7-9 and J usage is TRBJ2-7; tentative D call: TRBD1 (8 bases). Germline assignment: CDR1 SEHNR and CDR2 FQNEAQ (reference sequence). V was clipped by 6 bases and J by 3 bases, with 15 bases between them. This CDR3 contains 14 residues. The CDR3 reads CASSKQGGNYEQYF. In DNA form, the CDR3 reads TGTGCCAGCAGTAAACAGGGGGGGAACTACGAGCAGTACTTC.

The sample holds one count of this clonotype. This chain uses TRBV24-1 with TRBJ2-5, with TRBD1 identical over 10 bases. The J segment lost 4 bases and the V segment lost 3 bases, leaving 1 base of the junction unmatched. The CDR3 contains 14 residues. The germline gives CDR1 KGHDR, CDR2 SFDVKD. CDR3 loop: CATSDRTGGETQYF. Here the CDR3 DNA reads TGTGCCACCAGTGATCGGACAGGGGGAGAGACCCAGTACTTC.

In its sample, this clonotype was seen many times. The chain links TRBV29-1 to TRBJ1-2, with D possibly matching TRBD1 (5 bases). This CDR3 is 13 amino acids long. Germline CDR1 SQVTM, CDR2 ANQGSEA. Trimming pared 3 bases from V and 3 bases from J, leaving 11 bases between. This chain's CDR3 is CSVDSGRDYGYTF. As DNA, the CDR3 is TGCAGCGTTGATTCAGGGAGGGACTATGGCTACACCTTC.

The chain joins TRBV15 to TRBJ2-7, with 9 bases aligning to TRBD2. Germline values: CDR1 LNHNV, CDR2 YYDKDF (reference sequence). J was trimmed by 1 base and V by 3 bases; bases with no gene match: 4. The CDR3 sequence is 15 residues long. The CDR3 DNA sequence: TGTGCCACCAGCAGTCCCCTAGCGGGGTCCTACGAGCAGTACTTC. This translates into CATSSPLAGSYEQYF.

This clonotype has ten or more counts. The CDR3 DNA follows: TGTGCCTGGAGTTCCGGACGGAGTGAAGCTTTCTTT. This codes for CAWSSGRSEAFF. This sequence joins TRBV30 and TRBJ1-1, with no clear D. V dropped 2 bases and J dropped 7 bases, with 11 bases sitting between them. In germline, CDR1 is GTSNPN, CDR2 SVGIG (reference sequence). The CDR3 covers 12 residues.

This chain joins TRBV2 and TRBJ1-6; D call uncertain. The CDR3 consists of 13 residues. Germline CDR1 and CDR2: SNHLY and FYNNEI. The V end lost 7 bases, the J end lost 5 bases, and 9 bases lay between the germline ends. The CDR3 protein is CASNTPDNSPLHF. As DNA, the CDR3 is TGTGCCAGCAATACACCGGATAATTCACCCCTCCACTTT.

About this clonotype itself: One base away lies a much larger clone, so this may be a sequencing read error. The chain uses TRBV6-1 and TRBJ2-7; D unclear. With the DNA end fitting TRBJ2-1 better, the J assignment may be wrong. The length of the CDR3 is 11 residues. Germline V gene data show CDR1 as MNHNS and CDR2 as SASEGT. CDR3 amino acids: CASSGSYEQFF. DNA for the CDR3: TGTGCCAGCAGTGGATCCTACGAGCAGTTCTTC.